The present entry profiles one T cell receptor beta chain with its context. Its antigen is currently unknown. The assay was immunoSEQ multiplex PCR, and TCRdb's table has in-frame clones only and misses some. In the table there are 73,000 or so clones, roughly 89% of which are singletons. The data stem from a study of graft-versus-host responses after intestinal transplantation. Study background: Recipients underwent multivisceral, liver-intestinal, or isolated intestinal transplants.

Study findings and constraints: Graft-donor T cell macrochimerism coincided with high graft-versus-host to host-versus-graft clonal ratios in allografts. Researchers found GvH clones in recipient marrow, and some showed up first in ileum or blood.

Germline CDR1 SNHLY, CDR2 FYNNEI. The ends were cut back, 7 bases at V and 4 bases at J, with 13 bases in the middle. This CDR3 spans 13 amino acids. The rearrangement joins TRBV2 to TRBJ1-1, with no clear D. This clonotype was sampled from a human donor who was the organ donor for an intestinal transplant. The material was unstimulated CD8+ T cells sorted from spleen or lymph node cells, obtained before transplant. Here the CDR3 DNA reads TGTGCCAGCATAGCTTCCTGGCGCACTGAAGCTTTCTTT. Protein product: CASIASWRTEAFF.